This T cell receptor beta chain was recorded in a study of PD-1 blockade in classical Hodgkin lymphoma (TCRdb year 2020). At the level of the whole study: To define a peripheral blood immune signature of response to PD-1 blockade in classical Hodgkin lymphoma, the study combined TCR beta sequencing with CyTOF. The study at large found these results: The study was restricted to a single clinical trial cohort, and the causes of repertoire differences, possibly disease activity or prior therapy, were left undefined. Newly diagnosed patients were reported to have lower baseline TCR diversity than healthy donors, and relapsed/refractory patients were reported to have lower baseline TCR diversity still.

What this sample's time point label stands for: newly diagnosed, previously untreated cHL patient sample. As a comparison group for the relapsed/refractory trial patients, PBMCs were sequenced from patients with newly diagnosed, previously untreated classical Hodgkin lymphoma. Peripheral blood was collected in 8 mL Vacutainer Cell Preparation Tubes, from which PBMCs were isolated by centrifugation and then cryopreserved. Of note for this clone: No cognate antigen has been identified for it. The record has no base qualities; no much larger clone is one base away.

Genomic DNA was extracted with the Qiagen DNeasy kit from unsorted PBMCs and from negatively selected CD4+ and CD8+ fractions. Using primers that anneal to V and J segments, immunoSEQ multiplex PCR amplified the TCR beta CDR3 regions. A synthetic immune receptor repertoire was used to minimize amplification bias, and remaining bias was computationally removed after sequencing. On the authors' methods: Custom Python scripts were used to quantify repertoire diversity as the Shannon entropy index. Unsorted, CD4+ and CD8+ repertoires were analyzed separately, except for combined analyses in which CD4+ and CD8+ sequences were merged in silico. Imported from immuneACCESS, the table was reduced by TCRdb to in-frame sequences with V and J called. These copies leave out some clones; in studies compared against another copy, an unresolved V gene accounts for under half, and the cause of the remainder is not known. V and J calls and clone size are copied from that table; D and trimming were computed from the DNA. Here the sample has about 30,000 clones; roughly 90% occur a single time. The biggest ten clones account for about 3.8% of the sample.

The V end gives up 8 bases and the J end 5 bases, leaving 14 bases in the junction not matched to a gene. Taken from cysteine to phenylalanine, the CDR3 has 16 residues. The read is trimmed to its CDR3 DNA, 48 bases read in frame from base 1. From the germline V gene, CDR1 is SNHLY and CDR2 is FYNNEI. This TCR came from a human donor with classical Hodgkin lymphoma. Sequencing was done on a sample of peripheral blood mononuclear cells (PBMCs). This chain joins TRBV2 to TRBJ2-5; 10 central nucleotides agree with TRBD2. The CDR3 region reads CASSVVNGTSAETQYF. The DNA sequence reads TGTGCCAGCTCCGTGGTTAACGGGACTAGCGCCGAGACCCAGTACTTC.